These 19 T cell receptor beta chains share one sample of origin, sequenced in a study of shared clonotypes between healthy human individuals (dated by TCRdb to the early 2020s). The library relied on the immunoSEQ multiplex PCR assay. Entries here come from immuneACCESS through TCRdb and include only in-frame sequences with V and J called. Some clones fail to appear in such tables; in the studies checked, an unresolved V gene covers under half of the shortfall, and the cause of the remainder is unknown. The sample yields more than 450,000 clones; around 79% were counted once. 10% to 15% of the sample is held by the ten biggest clonotypes. Input material: PBMCs. The receptors were gathered from a woman between 40 and 50 years old in good health. Some clones in this sample may be carry-over from other donors' samples.

This clone was observed many times. The chain employs TRBV5-8 and TRBJ2-2; D is perhaps TRBD1 (6 bases). The CDR3 is 17 amino acids. In germline, CDR1 is SGHTS, CDR2 YDEGEE. Between the trimmed V and J ends, which lost 6 bases and 2 bases, there was a span of 20 bases. The CDR3 region has the DNA TGTGCCAGCACCGTCTACAGGACAGCGTTAAACACCGGGGAGCTGTTTTTT. Its translation is CASTVYRTALNTGELFF.

J is TRBJ2-7 and V is TRBV19; 8 bases fit TRBD1. The CDR3 sequence is 15 residues long. The germline V gene has CDR1 LNHDA and CDR2 SQIVND (reference sequence). Germline trimming cut 5 bases from V and 1 base from J; bases unmatched to any gene: 7. CDR3 DNA sequence: TGTGCCAGTAGTGACAGGGGACGGGGATCCTACGAGCAGTACTTC. Its translation is CASSDRGRGSYEQYF.

The chain uses TRBV18 and TRBJ2-7; D possibly corresponds to TRBD1 (6 bases). Germline assignment: CDR1 KGHSH and CDR2 LQKENI. The CDR3 has 14 residues. V was trimmed by 1 base and J by 3 bases, leaving 10 bases between them. The CDR3 region is CASSPLTGIYEQYF. CDR3 nucleotide sequence: TGTGCCAGCTCACCACTTACAGGGATCTACGAGCAGTACTTC.

For this clone: This same CDR3 is encoded by further DNA sequences in the sample. The chain employs TRBV18 and TRBJ1-3; D is uncertain. CDR1 and CDR2 (germline): KGHSH, LQKENI. There are 16 residues in the CDR3. V was shortened by 2 bases and J by 0 bases, with 11 bases between the two germline ends. The chain's CDR3 is CASSPGEGASGNTIYF. CDR3 DNA sequence: TGTGCCAGCTCACCAGGGGAGGGAGCCTCTGGAAACACCATATATTTT. The whole variable domain, remainder taken from reference TRBV18 and TRBJ1-3, is NAGVMQNPRHLVRRRGQEARLRCSPMKGHSHVYWYRQLPEEGLKFMVYLQKENIIDESGMPKERFSAEFPKEGPSILRIQQVVRGDSAAYFCASSPGEGASGNTIYFGEGSWLTVV.

This clone was seen once. The chain combines TRBV4-2 with TRBJ2-7, with TRBD2 matching over 7 bases. V lost 5 bases, J lost 2 bases, and 15 bases stayed unmatched. The CDR3 loop spans 17 amino acids. CDR1 and CDR2 from the germline V gene are LGHNA and YNFKEQ. The CDR3 here is CASSARRVGGTAYEQYF. DNA of the CDR3: TGTGCCAGCAGCGCCAGGAGGGTGGGAGGGACGGCCTACGAGCAGTACTTC.

This rearrangement joins TRBV11-1 to TRBJ1-1; maybe TRBD1 (5 bases). The length of the CDR3 is 13 residues. The germline gives CDR1 SGHAT, CDR2 FQDESV (reference sequence). Trimming removed 4 bases at V and 1 base at J, with 7 bases between. The CDR3 loop is CASSWGPNTEAFF. The DNA for the CDR3 is TGTGCCAGCAGCTGGGGACCGAACACTGAAGCTTTCTTT. The variable domain in full, with the rest retrieved from reference TRBV11-1 and TRBJ1-1, is EAEVAQSPRYKITEKSQAVAFWCDPISGHATLYWYRQILGQGPELLVQFQDESVVDDSQLPKDRFSAERLKGVDSTLKIQPAELGDSAMYLCASSWGPNTEAFFGQGTRLTVV.

The rearrangement links TRBV7-2 to TRBJ1-5; D is unresolved. The CDR3 is 13 residues long. Per germline, CDR1 SGHTA and CDR2 FQGNSA. The V gene lost 5 bases and the J gene lost 3 bases, with 8 bases spanning the gap. The CDR3 sequence: CASSAVANQPQHF. The CDR3 DNA reads TGTGCCAGCAGCGCCGTGGCCAATCAGCCCCAGCATTTT.

The chain joins TRBV19 to TRBJ2-7; 12 bases are a match to TRBD2. The length of the CDR3 is 16 residues. Germline loops: CDR1 LNHDA, CDR2 SQIVND (reference sequence). Trimming cost V 3 bases and J 6 bases; bases outside gene matches: 9. The CDR3 DNA reads TGTGCCAGTAGTATTGGTACTAGCGGGAGGCTAGTCGAGCAGTACTTC. Translated: CASSIGTSGRLVEQYF.

This clone was recorded a few times. The rearrangement uses TRBV28 and TRBJ2-7, with D hard to call. CDR3 length equals 15 residues. Germline values: CDR1 MDHEN, CDR2 SYDVKM. Trimming shortened V by 4 bases and J by 4 bases, and 17 bases separated the two germline ends. The CDR3 nucleotides are TGTGCCAGCAGTTCACGGGCTCCGCCCCGGTACGAGCAGTACTTC. This encodes CASSSRAPPRYEQYF.

The chain combines TRBV5-1 with TRBJ2-1; 12 bases are shared with TRBD2. This CDR3 has 16 amino acids. Unmatched junction bases numbered 10, after V lost 4 bases and J lost 8 bases. Germline values: CDR1 SGHRS, CDR2 YFSETQ. CDR3 DNA sequence: TGCGCCAGCAGCCCCTTGACTAGCGGGAGTGTGCATGAGCAGTTCTTC. Translation: CASSPLTSGSVHEQFF.

CDR3 protein: CASSLRPDGGSYEQYF. The CDR3 nucleotides are TGTGCCAGCAGTTTACGACCCGACGGCGGCTCCTACGAGCAGTACTTC. V and J are TRBV6-5 and TRBJ2-7; D is uncertain. V was cut by 4 bases and J by 0 bases, with 16 bases left in between. The germline V gene has CDR1 MNHEY and CDR2 SVGAGI. The CDR3 totals 16 residues.

The chain joins TRBV27 to TRBJ1-2; D unclear. The CDR3 extends over 12 amino acids. Trimming pared 4 bases from V and 1 base from J, leaving 4 bases between. Germline loops: CDR1 MNHEY, CDR2 SMNVEV (reference sequence). CDR3 sequence reads: CASSSRNYGYTF. The DNA for the CDR3 is TGTGCCAGCAGTTCCCGTAACTATGGCTACACCTTC.

The genes are TRBV7-2 and TRBJ2-7; D gene unclear. The CDR3 covers 14 residues. V was cut by 1 base and J by 0 bases, with 7 bases left in between. Germline assignment: CDR1 SGHTA and CDR2 FQGNSA. CDR3 region: CASSLETFSYEQYF. CDR3 DNA sequence: TGTGCCAGCAGCTTAGAGACCTTCTCCTACGAGCAGTACTTC.

The chain employs TRBV5-1 and TRBJ2-5; TRBD1 or TRBD2 may be the D gene (5 bases each). Per germline, CDR1 SGHRS and CDR2 YFSETQ. V gave up 1 base and J gave up 1 base, with 8 bases separating them. The CDR3 covers 14 residues. CDR3 nucleotides: TGCGCCAGCAGCTTGTTCGGGGCCCAAGAGACCCAGTACTTC. Translating gives CASSLFGAQETQYF.

This clone has only one observation. V is TRBV5-6 and J is TRBJ2-2; no clear D gene. The CDR3 has 15 residues. V lost 0 bases to trimming and J lost 1 base, with 7 bases between them. Germline loops: CDR1 SGHDT, CDR2 YYEEEE. The CDR3 here is CASSLGSLNTGELFF. For the CDR3, the DNA is TGTGCCAGCAGCTTGGGAAGTCTGAACACCGGGGAGCTGTTTTTT. Complete variable domain (other parts from reference TRBV5-6 and TRBJ2-2): DAGVTQSPTHLIKTRGQQVTLRCSPKSGHDTVSWYQQALGQGPQFIFQYYEEEERQRGNFPDRFSGHQFPNYSSELNVNALLLGDSALYLCASSLGSLNTGELFFGEGSRLTVL.

The chain has TRBV16 and TRBJ1-5; 8 bases fit TRBD1. J lost 10 bases, V lost 1 base, and 9 bases had no gene match. CDR3 length: 15 amino acids. Germline V gene lookup returns CDR1 KGHSY and CDR2 FQNENV. The CDR3 region has the DNA TGTGCCAGCAGCCAATTTGGCAGGGGGCTGAGTCCCCAGCATTTT. Translating it yields CASSQFGRGLSPQHF.

The chain links TRBV11-2 to TRBJ2-5, with 13 bases lining up with TRBD2. The CDR3 runs to 16 residues. From germline, CDR1 is SGHAT and CDR2 FQNNGV. V shed 5 bases and J 5 bases; nucleotides not matched to a gene: 8. This CDR3 is CASSPGLAGAQETQYF. The DNA for the CDR3 is TGTGCCAGCAGCCCCGGACTAGCGGGAGCTCAGGAGACCCAGTACTTC.

Ten or more counts support this clone. The chain joins TRBV6-4 to TRBJ2-1; D is perhaps TRBD2 (6 bases). The V end was cut by 3 bases, the J end by 4 bases, with 13 bases between. In germline, CDR1 is MRHNA, CDR2 SNTAGT. CDR3 length equals 15 residues. The CDR3 DNA sequence: TGTGCCAGCAGTGAGGAGGGATCAGGGTACAATGAGCAGTTCTTC. Translating gives CASSEEGSGYNEQFF.

The rearrangement uses TRBV6-5 and TRBJ2-1, with a possible D match to TRBD2 (6 bases). The CDR3 sequence is 16 residues long. V dropped 0 bases and J dropped 4 bases, with 13 bases sitting between them. From germline, CDR1 is MNHEY and CDR2 SVGAGI. The CDR3 reads CASSYSLAAPYNEQFF. Here the CDR3 DNA reads TGTGCCAGCAGTTACTCCTTAGCGGCCCCTTACAATGAGCAGTTCTTC.